The clone carrying this TCR beta chain was detected a few times. As part of library construction, unique molecular identifiers were attached to individual cDNA molecules. TCRdb used MiXCR to reprocess the 5' RACE reads, holding one entry per CDR3 protein. The profile covers 60,000 or so distinct CDR3 sequences, with 9.5% to 15% appearing a single time and roughly 4.2% taken by the ten largest. The data belong to a study of early T cells in non-severe SARS-CoV-2 infection. Trimming stripped 1 base from V and 1 base from J, with 7 bases between. The CDR3 contains 15 residues. CDR1 and CDR2 (germline): SGHVS, FQNEAQ.

The TCR comes from an adult who was a healthcare worker with PCR-confirmed SARS-CoV-2 infection or an uninfected control (not recorded which). J is TRBJ2-2 and V is TRBV7-8; D uncertain. Sequenced input: whole blood. DNA of the CDR3: TGTGCCAGCAGCTTAGGCCTAGAGAACACCGGGGAGCTGTTTTTT. This encodes CASSLGLENTGELFF.